The clone carrying this TCR beta chain was recorded only once. Antigen: not known. The V and J ends lost 5 bases and 3 bases, in that order; junction bases with no gene match: 6. Per germline, CDR1 SGHAT and CDR2 FQNNGV. The CDR3 is made up of 16 amino acids. This entry comes from a study of ipilimumab plus nivolumab after autologous stem cell transplantation. Study details: Median doses per patient: 4 or 5 ipilimumab, about 8 nivolumab. Both relapsed and primary refractory DLBCL were included. General study results and limits: Per the authors, repertoire, Treg and microbiota data justify further study.

Starting 14 to 28 days after autologous transplant, ipilimumab 1 mg/kg was given. The repertoire was sequenced with immunoSEQ multiplex PCR; TCRdb's copy has only in-frame clones and lacks some. The data show 15,000 to 20,000 clones, approximately 79% seen once. Sequences were derived from PBMCs, sampled in a trial of ipilimumab plus nivolumab as post-transplant consolidation. The J gene is TRBJ2-1, the V gene TRBV11-2; 11 positions match TRBD2. This TCR was sampled from a male donor with diffuse large B-cell lymphoma. CDR3 nucleotides: TGTGCCAGCAGCGATAGCGGGAGGGCCATCTACAATGAGCAGTTCTTC. Translating it yields CASSDSGRAIYNEQFF.